This TCR beta chain was observed in a study of beta chain features in type 1 diabetes (dated by TCRdb to the late 2010s). For the study in its entirety: Patients and healthy donors did not differ in mean age, gender distribution, total cell number or subset yield. Whereas all 28 donors provided naive and central memory subsets, regulatory and stem cell-like memory subsets were isolated from just 8 patients and roughly eight healthy donors. A total of 85 million to 140 million sorted cells were examined across all samples, and a strong correlation was observed between cell number per subset and RNA yield. The study compared the TCRB repertoires of sorted circulating CD4+ T cell subsets in recently diagnosed type 1 diabetes patients with those in matched healthy donors.

A single peripheral blood draw of approximately 120 mL on average was collected from each donor into heparinised tubes. A BD FACSAria II and a panel including CD45RO, CCR7, CD25, CD127, CD95 and CD27 were used to sort naive, central memory, regulatory and stem cell-like memory CD4+ T cells. All sorted populations exceeded 95% purity. PBMCs were separated immediately by Lymphoprep density gradient centrifugation and were stained directly, without being cultured. Samples were stained and sorted in pairs, with one healthy donor and one patient per experiment, so that batch effects were minimized. All of the isolated RNA was reverse transcribed with the High Capacity cDNA Reverse Transcription Kit, so expressed TCRB transcripts were sequenced. Deep immunoSEQ sequencing was applied to naive, central memory and regulatory T cell samples, giving an average of about 3.7 million total reads per sample. Sorted cells were lysed in RLT buffer and RNA was extracted with DNase-treated RNeasy Micro or Mini kits, depending on cell number. Each cell subset was processed separately to prevent cross-contamination, with patient and healthy donor samples processed together. TCRB sequences were amplified from cDNA with the immunoSEQ multiplex PCR, producing 87-bp fragments spanning the CDR3 region. Sequencing of the amplicons was performed on the Illumina HiSeq platform. The published analysis was carried out like this. Synthetic template baselines were used to correct PCR bias computationally, reads within Hamming distance 2 were collapsed, and singletons that could not be merged were discarded. Reads were aligned to IMGT to assign V, D and J genes, CDR3 length, and insertions or deletions at six rearrangement sites. Clonotype counts were normalized to sorted cell number within each subset before computing true diversity and Gini coefficients with the tcR R package. The overlap coefficient, calculated on TCRB nucleotide sequences, was used to quantify repertoire sharing. In its TCRdb copy, this immuneACCESS table keeps in-frame sequences only and misses some clones. Where compared with another copy, unresolved V genes explain less than half of these, and the others have no known cause. V and J calls and clone size are as listed in that table; D and trimming were resolved from the DNA. The sample table contains 85,000 to 110,000 clones; only one count was recorded for under 30% of them. The ten largest clones take up 0.53% of the sample.

Overall study results and their limits: At VDJ recombination sites, patients with type 1 diabetes made fewer insertions and deleted more nucleotides, a pattern implying thymic rearrangement abnormalities. HLA sub-analyses involved small numbers of individuals, so any influence of HLA type on TCRB rearrangement remained unresolved. PCR may preferentially amplify shorter templates, but because patient and control samples were amplified and corrected together, any resulting skew would affect both groups equally. Because cDNA rather than genomic DNA was sequenced, highly expressing activated cells could have been over-represented, although no difference in activation and CD3 levels was found between groups. The naive, central memory and regulatory TCRB repertoires appeared to resemble one another more closely among patients than among healthy donors. Type 1 diabetes patients showed a moderate but significant shortening of TCRB CDR3 length in all four CD4+ subsets.

This clone was counted between two and nine times. The specificity of this receptor is unknown. Within one base of it there is no much larger clone, and no base qualities were kept. The CDR3 spans 14 residues, from the cysteine through the phenylalanine. Kept here is only the CDR3 DNA, which spans 42 bases and is read in frame from base 1. CDR1 LGHNA and CDR2 YNFKEQ were looked up in the germline V gene. Trimming takes 6 bases off V and 4 bases off J; junction bases not matched to a gene: 4. The receptor chain draws on TRBV4-2 and TRBJ2-2, and 8 junctional nucleotides match TRBD2. Sequencing used central memory CD4+ T cells from blood. The receptor's source is a woman aged 18-30 years with type 1 diabetes. The sequenced DNA: TGTGCCAGCAGTCGCACTAGCGGCACCGGGGAGCTGTTTTTT. Protein translation: CASSRTSGTGELFF.